This T cell receptor beta chain was captured in a study of regulatory T cells in long-lasting Graves disease. With iRepertoire HTBI primers and Arm-PCR of CDR3 regions, TCR beta libraries were built. TCRdb ran MiXCR on the multiplex PCR reads and lists one entry per CDR3 protein. The table shows fewer than 600,000 distinct CDR3 sequences, with 20% to 25% occurring only once. CDR1 and CDR2 (germline): SGHTA, FQGNSA. V trimming: 3 bases; J trimming: 7 bases; junction bases outside the gene matches: 6. The CDR3 runs 13 residues. This clonotype was observed many times. Antigen specificity is unknown. Regarding the study as a whole: A reduction in accuracy may have resulted from the small sample size.

The time point is: persistent/refractory GD, antithyroid drugs over 5 years with positive TRAb. Isolated PBMC RNA provided the starting material for the TCR library. Here the sequenced sample was peripheral blood mononuclear cells (PBMCs), taken when the disease was refractory, from a patient treated with antithyroid drugs. The J gene is TRBJ2-7, the V gene TRBV7-2; 7 nucleotides agree with TRBD2. This TCR came from a female donor with Graves disease. CDR3 sequence (DNA): TGTGCCAGCAGCTTCAGCGGGGTATGGGAGCAGTACTTC. Protein sequence: CASSFSGVWEQYF.